This is a list of T cell receptor beta chains from one sample in a study of blood T cell repertoires in COVID-19. The assay was immunoSEQ multiplex PCR, and TCRdb's table has in-frame clones only and misses some. The top ten hold over 1.5% of the sample, which has some 500,000 clones, approximately 88% seen once. What was sequenced was PBMCs or T cells enriched from blood (not recorded which). The origin of the receptors is a woman aged 40-49 years who had recovered from COVID-19. CDR3s include the opening cysteine and the closing phenylalanine or tryptophan. Each record gives: D gene, J gene, clone size, V gene, CDR3 DNA, CDR3 protein. The D gene is left open where the match is weak. Clone size, where shown, is once, few, many, or a class for clones that have expanded.

d_call: TRBD1; j_call: TRBJ1-2; clone_size: NA; v_call: TRBV4-1; cdr3_nt: TGCGCCAGCAGCCAGGGAGACAGGGTAACGCCTCCCACCTTC; cdr3_aa: CASSQGDRVTPPTF
d_call: NA; j_call: TRBJ1-1; clone_size: NA; v_call: TRBV3-1/TRBV3-2; cdr3_nt: TGTGCCAGCAGCTCGAGGGATATGAACACTGAAGCTTTCTTT; cdr3_aa: CASSSRDMNTEAFF
d_call: NA; j_call: TRBJ2-6; clone_size: NA; v_call: TRBV5-1; cdr3_nt: TGCGCCAGCAGCCCCCGTGGGAGCTCTGGGGCCAACGTCCTGACTTTC; cdr3_aa: CASSPRGSSGANVLTF
d_call: TRBD1; j_call: TRBJ2-1; clone_size: NA; v_call: TRBV2; cdr3_nt: TGTGCCAGCAGTGAGACTCAGGGGGCGCGTTCCTACAATGAGCAGTTCTTC; cdr3_aa: CASSETQGARSYNEQFF
d_call: NA; j_call: TRBJ2-1; clone_size: NA; v_call: TRBV23-1; cdr3_nt: TGCGCCAGCAGTCACCGGTGGGGGGGCTTGTCCTACAATGAGCAGTTCTTC; cdr3_aa: CASSHRWGGLSYNEQFF
d_call: NA; j_call: TRBJ2-2; clone_size: NA; v_call: TRBV30; cdr3_nt: TGTGCCTGGAGTGTAAGTTACAGAGAAAACACCGGGGAGCTGTTTTTT; cdr3_aa: CAWSVSYRENTGELFF
d_call: TRBD1; j_call: TRBJ2-7; clone_size: NA; v_call: TRBV19; cdr3_nt: TGTGCCAGTAGTCCTCGGACAGGGTCTCCCTACGAGCAGTACTTC; cdr3_aa: CASSPRTGSPYEQYF
d_call: TRBD1; j_call: TRBJ1-2; clone_size: NA; v_call: TRBV2; cdr3_nt: TGTGCCAGCAGCATATCGCAGGGGGCCTATGGCTACACCTTC; cdr3_aa: CASSISQGAYGYTF
d_call: NA; j_call: TRBJ1-2; clone_size: many; v_call: TRBV7-9; cdr3_nt: TGTGCCAGCGGCCTTGGGGCAGACTTCTATGGCTACACCTTC; cdr3_aa: CASGLGADFYGYTF
d_call: NA; j_call: TRBJ2-2; clone_size: NA; v_call: TRBV9; cdr3_nt: TGTGCCAGCAGTGCCTATTTAACCGGGGAGCTGTTTTTT; cdr3_aa: CASSAYLTGELFF
d_call: TRBD2; j_call: TRBJ2-7; clone_size: NA; v_call: TRBV5-6; cdr3_nt: TGTGCCAGCAGCTTTTTAGCGGGCTCCTACGAGCAGTACTTC; cdr3_aa: CASSFLAGSYEQYF
d_call: NA; j_call: TRBJ2-2; clone_size: NA; v_call: TRBV29-1; cdr3_nt: TGCAGCGTTGAAGATCACAGAGACACCGGGGAGCTGTTTTTT; cdr3_aa: CSVEDHRDTGELFF
d_call: NA; j_call: TRBJ2-1; clone_size: NA; v_call: TRBV28; cdr3_nt: TGTGCAGTAAATGAAGCGTCCTACAATGAGCAGTTCTTC; cdr3_aa: CAVNEASYNEQFF
d_call: NA; j_call: TRBJ1-5; clone_size: NA; v_call: TRBV5-6; cdr3_nt: TGTGCCAGCAGCTTGGCCGGGCGACAGTTTAATCAGCCCCAGCATTTT; cdr3_aa: CASSLAGRQFNQPQHF
d_call: NA; j_call: TRBJ2-1; clone_size: NA; v_call: TRBV24-1; cdr3_nt: TGTGCCACCAGTGAAATCGACAGCGCCTACAATGAGCAGTTCTTC; cdr3_aa: CATSEIDSAYNEQFF
d_call: TRBD1; j_call: TRBJ2-5; clone_size: NA; v_call: TRBV5-6; cdr3_nt: TGTGCCAGCAGCCTTGCCCCGGACAGGGCCCAAGAGACCCAGTACTTC; cdr3_aa: CASSLAPDRAQETQYF
d_call: NA; j_call: TRBJ1-3; clone_size: NA; v_call: TRBV7-2; cdr3_nt: TGTGCCAGCAGCCTAGACCCGACAGCTTTCTCTGGAAACACCATATATTTT; cdr3_aa: CASSLDPTAFSGNTIYF
d_call: NA; j_call: TRBJ2-7; clone_size: NA; v_call: TRBV28; cdr3_nt: TGTGCCAGCAGTTCGTTACGAGGAGACTCCTACGAGCAGTACTTC; cdr3_aa: CASSSLRGDSYEQYF
d_call: NA; j_call: TRBJ1-1; clone_size: NA; v_call: TRBV25-1; cdr3_nt: TGTGCCAGCAGTGAAGAGATTATTGGGGCTGGGACTGAAGCTTTCTTT; cdr3_aa: CASSEEIIGAGTEAFF
d_call: TRBD2; j_call: TRBJ2-7; clone_size: NA; v_call: TRBV3-1/TRBV3-2; cdr3_nt: TGTGCCAGCAGCGCTACTAGCGGCGATCCCTACGAGCAGTACTTC; cdr3_aa: CASSATSGDPYEQYF
d_call: TRBD1; j_call: TRBJ2-1; clone_size: NA; v_call: TRBV7-2; cdr3_nt: TGTGCCAGCAGCAGAGGGACAGGGGGTTTCGTTGAGCAGTTCTTC; cdr3_aa: CASSRGTGGFVEQFF
d_call: NA; j_call: TRBJ2-1; clone_size: NA; v_call: TRBV27; cdr3_nt: TGTGCCAGCAGTTTGGACAGCCGAGCTGAGCAGTTCTTC; cdr3_aa: CASSLDSRAEQFF
d_call: TRBD1; j_call: TRBJ1-1; clone_size: NA; v_call: TRBV7-9; cdr3_nt: TGTGCCAGCAGCCGGGTACCAGGGGGCACTGAAGCTTTCTTT; cdr3_aa: CASSRVPGGTEAFF
d_call: TRBD2; j_call: TRBJ2-4; clone_size: NA; v_call: TRBV10-3; cdr3_nt: TGTGCCATCAGTGAGGAATTACTAGCGGGAGTTGGAAACATTCAGTACTTC; cdr3_aa: CAISEELLAGVGNIQYF
d_call: TRBD2; j_call: TRBJ2-7; clone_size: NA; v_call: TRBV7-2; cdr3_nt: TGTGCCAGCAGCTTCAGCGGGAGGGCGATCTACGAGCAGTACTTC; cdr3_aa: CASSFSGRAIYEQYF
d_call: NA; j_call: TRBJ1-5; clone_size: once; v_call: TRBV19; cdr3_nt: TGTGCCAGTAGTATAGGGGGGGGTCCTCAGCCCCAGCATTTT; cdr3_aa: CASSIGGGPQPQHF
d_call: TRBD1; j_call: TRBJ2-2; clone_size: once; v_call: TRBV2; cdr3_nt: TGTGCCGACCGGGACAGGGCTGGCACCGGGGAGCTGTTTTTT; cdr3_aa: CADRDRAGTGELFF
d_call: NA; j_call: TRBJ1-5; clone_size: NA; v_call: TRBV7-9; cdr3_nt: TGTGCCAGCAGCTTAGTCGGCGAAGAGGATCAGCCCCAGCATTTT; cdr3_aa: CASSLVGEEDQPQHF
d_call: NA; j_call: TRBJ2-7; clone_size: NA; v_call: TRBV21-1; cdr3_nt: TGTGCCAGCAGCAAACGACAGTGTATCCCCTACGAGCAGTACTTC; cdr3_aa: CASSKRQCIPYEQYF
d_call: NA; j_call: TRBJ2-3; clone_size: NA; v_call: TRBV7-2; cdr3_nt: TGTGCCAGCAGCTTACTGGGACACAGCACAGATACGCAGTATTTT; cdr3_aa: CASSLLGHSTDTQYF
d_call: TRBD2; j_call: TRBJ2-3; clone_size: once; v_call: TRBV4-2; cdr3_nt: TGTGCCAGCAGCCAAGAGAATCTAGCGGGAGTATCCGATACGCAGTATTTT; cdr3_aa: CASSQENLAGVSDTQYF
d_call: NA; j_call: TRBJ1-1; clone_size: NA; v_call: TRBV10-1; cdr3_nt: TGCGCCAGCAGTGGCGGGCCCGGGAGATCCTTGAACACTGAAGCTTTCTTT; cdr3_aa: CASSGGPGRSLNTEAFF
d_call: NA; j_call: TRBJ2-7; clone_size: NA; v_call: TRBV12-3/TRBV12-4; cdr3_nt: TGTGCCAGCAGATCAGAAGTCTACGAGCAGTACTTC; cdr3_aa: CASRSEVYEQYF